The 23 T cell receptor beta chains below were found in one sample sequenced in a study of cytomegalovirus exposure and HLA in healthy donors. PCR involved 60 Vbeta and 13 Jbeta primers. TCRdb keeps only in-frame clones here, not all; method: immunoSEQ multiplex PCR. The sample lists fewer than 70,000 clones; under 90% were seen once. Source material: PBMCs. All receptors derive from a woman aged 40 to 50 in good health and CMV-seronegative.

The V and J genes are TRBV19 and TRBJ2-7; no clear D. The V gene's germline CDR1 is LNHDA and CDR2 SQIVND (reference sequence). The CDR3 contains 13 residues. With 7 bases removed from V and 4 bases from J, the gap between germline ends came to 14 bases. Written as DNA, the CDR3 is TGTGCCAGTAACGGCCCGGGTATTTACGAGCAGTACTTC. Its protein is CASNGPGIYEQYF. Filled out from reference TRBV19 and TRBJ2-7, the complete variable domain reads DGGITQSPKYLFRKEGQNVTLSCEQNLNHDAMYWYRQDPGQGLRLIYYSQIVNDFQKGDIAEGYSVSREKKESFPLTVTSAQKNPTAFYLCASNGPGIYEQYFGPGTRLTVT.

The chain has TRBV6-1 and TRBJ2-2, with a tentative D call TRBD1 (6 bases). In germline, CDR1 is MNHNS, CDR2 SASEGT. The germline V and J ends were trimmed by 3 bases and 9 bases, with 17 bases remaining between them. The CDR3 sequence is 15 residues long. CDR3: CASSDRAGGGWELFF. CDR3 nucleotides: TGTGCCAGCAGTGACCGCGCTGGGGGCGGATGGGAGCTGTTTTTT.

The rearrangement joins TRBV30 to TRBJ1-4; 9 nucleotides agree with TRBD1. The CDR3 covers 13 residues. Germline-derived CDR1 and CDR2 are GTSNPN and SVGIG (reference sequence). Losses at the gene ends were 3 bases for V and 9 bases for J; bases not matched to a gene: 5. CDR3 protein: CAWRGTGIKKLFF. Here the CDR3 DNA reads TGTGCCTGGAGGGGGACAGGGATTAAAAAACTGTTTTTT.

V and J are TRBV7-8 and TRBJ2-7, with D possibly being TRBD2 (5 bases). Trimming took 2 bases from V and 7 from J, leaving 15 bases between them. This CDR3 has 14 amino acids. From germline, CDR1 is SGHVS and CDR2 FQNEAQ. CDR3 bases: TGTGCCAGCAGCTTATCCTCGGGGTGGTGGGAGCAGTACTTC. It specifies CASSLSSGWWEQYF.

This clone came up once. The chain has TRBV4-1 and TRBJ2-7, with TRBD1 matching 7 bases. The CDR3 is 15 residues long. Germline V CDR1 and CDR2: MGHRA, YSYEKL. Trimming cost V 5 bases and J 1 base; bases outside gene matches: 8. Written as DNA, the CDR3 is TGCGCCAGCAGCTACGGGACAGCATCGTCCTACGAGCAGTACTTC. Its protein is CASSYGTASSYEQYF.

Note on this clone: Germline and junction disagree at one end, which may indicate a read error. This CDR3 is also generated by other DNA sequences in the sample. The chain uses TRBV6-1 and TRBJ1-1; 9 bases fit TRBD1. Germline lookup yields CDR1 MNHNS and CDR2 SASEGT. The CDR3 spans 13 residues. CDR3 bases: TGTGCCAGTGTACACGGACAGGGGTCTGAAGCCTTCTTT. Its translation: CASVHGQGSEAFF.

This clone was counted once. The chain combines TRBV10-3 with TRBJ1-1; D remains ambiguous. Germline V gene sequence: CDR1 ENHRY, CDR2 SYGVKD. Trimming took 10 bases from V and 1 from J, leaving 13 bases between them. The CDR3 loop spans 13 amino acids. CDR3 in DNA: TGTGCCACCCAGCCCCCGGGGAACACTGAAGCTTTCTTT. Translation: CATQPPGNTEAFF.

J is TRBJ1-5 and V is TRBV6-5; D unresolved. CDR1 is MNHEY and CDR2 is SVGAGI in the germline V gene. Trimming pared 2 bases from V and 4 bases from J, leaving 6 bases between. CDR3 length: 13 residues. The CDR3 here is CASSYDQNQPQHF. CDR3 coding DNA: TGTGCCAGCAGTTACGATCAGAATCAGCCCCAGCATTTT.

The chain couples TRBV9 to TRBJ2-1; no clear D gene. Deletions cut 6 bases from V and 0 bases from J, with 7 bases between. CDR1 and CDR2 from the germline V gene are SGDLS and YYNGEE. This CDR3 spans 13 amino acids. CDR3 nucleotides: TGTGCCAGCATCATTAGCTCCTACAATGAGCAGTTCTTC. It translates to CASIISSYNEQFF.

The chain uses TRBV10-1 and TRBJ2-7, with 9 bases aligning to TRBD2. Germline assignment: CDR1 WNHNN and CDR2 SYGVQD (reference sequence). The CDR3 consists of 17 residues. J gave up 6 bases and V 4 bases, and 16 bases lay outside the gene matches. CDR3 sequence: CASSAGTSGQIGCEQYF. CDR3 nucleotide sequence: TGCGCCAGCAGTGCGGGAACTAGCGGGCAGATAGGGTGCGAGCAGTACTTC.

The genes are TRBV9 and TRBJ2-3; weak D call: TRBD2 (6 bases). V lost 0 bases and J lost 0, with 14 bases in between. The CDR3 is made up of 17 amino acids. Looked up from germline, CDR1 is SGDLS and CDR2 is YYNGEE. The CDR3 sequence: CASSVDSGRPSTDTQYF. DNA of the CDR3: TGTGCCAGCAGCGTAGATAGTGGGAGGCCGAGCACAGATACGCAGTATTTT.

CDR3 amino acids: CASNQGLYNEQFF. CDR3 coding DNA: TGTGCCAGTAATCAGGGCTTATACAATGAGCAGTTCTTC. The V and J genes are TRBV19 and TRBJ2-1, with D possibly being TRBD1 (5 bases). CDR3 length equals 13 residues. CDR1 and CDR2 (germline): LNHDA, SQIVND (reference sequence). The V and J ends lost 7 bases and 4 bases respectively, with 11 bases between them.

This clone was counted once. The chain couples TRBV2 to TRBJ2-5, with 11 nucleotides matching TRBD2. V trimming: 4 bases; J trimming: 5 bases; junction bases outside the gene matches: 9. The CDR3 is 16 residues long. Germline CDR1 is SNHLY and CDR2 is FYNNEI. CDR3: CASSGTSGHPSETQYF. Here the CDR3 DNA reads TGTGCCAGCAGTGGGACTAGCGGGCACCCCTCGGAGACCCAGTACTTC.

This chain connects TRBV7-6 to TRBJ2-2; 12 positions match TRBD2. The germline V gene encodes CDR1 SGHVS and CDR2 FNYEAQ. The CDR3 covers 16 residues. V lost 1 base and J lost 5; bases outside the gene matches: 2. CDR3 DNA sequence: TGTGCCAGCAGCTTAGGCCTAGCGGGAGGGACCGGGGAGCTGTTTTTT. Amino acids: CASSLGLAGGTGELFF.

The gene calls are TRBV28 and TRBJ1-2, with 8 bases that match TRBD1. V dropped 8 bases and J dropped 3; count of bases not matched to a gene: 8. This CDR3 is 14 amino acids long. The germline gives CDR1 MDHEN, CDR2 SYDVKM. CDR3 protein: CASRDRSLYYGYTF. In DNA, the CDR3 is TGTGCCAGCCGGGACAGGAGTTTGTACTATGGCTACACCTTC.

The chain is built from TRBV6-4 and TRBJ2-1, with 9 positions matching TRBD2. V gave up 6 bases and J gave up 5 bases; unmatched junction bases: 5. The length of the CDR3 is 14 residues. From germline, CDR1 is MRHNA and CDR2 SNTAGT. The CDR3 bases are TGTGCCAGCAGCGGGACTAGCTTGCACAATGAGCAGTTCTTC. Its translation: CASSGTSLHNEQFF.

CDR3 in amino acids: CASQERSSYNEQFF. The CDR3 DNA is TGTGCCAGCCAAGAGAGAAGCTCCTACAATGAGCAGTTCTTC. This chain uses TRBV2 with TRBJ2-1; no firm D call. Trimming removed 8 bases at V and 0 bases at J, with 11 bases between. CDR1 SNHLY and CDR2 FYNNEI come from the germline V gene. This CDR3 spans 14 amino acids.

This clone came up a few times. The CDR3 sequence: CASSLVSGTKNIQYF. The DNA of the CDR3 is TGTGCCAGCAGCTTAGTATCAGGGACAAAAAACATTCAGTACTTC. The chain has TRBV7-9 and TRBJ2-4; tentatively, D is TRBD1 (6 bases). This CDR3 has 15 amino acids. The V end lost 1 base, the J end lost 4 bases, and 11 bases lay between the germline ends. Germline V CDR1 and CDR2: SEHNR, FQNEAQ (reference sequence).

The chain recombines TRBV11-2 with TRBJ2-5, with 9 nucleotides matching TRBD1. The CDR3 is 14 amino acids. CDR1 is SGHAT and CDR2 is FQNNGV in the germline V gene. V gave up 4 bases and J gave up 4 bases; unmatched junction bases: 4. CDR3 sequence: CASSYGTGRETQYF. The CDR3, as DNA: TGTGCCAGCAGCTACGGGACAGGGCGAGAGACCCAGTACTTC. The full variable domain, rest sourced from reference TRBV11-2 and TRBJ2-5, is EAGVAQSPRYKIIEKRQSVAFWCNPISGHATLYWYQQILGQGPKLLIQFQNNGVVDDSQLPKDRFSAERLKGVDSTLKIQPAKLEDSAVYLCASSYGTGRETQYFGPGTRLLVL.

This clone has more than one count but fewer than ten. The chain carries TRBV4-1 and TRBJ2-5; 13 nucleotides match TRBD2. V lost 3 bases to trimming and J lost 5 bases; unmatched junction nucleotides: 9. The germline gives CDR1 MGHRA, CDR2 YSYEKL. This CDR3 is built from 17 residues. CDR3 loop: CASSHPGTSGMGETQYF. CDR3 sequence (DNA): TGCGCCAGCAGCCACCCTGGGACTAGCGGGATGGGTGAGACCCAGTACTTC.

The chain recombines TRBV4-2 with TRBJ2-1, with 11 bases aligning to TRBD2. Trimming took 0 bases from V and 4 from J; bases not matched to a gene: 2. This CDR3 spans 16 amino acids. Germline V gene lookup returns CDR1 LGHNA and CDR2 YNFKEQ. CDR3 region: CASSQELAGGYNEQFF. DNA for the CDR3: TGTGCCAGCAGCCAAGAGTTAGCGGGAGGGTACAATGAGCAGTTCTTC.

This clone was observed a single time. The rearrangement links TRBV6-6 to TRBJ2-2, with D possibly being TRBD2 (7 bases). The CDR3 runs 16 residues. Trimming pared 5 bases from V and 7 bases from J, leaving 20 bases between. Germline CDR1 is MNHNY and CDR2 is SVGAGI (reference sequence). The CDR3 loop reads CASSPGRGGKDGELFF. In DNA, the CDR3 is TGTGCCAGCAGTCCCGGTAGGGGGGGTAAAGACGGGGAGCTGTTTTTT.

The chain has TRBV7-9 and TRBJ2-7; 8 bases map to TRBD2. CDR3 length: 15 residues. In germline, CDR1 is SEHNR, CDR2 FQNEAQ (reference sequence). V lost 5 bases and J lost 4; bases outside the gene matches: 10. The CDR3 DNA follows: TGTGCCAGCAGCCACTCGGGACTAGTTGGGTACGAGCAGTACTTC. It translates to CASSHSGLVGYEQYF.